This TCR beta chain was recorded in a study of T-cell memory formation after mild COVID-19. Study-wide points: Day 15 to 85 contracting clones showed balanced CD4/CD8; day 15 to 37 expanders favored CD4+. The main location of contracting CD4+ clones was CM and EM, and that of contracting CD8+ clones was EMRA.

This clonotype has ten or more counts. Its antigen is as yet unknown. The length of the CDR3 is 13 residues. Trimming took 6 bases from V and 1 from J, leaving 7 bases between them. Germline V gene sequence: CDR1 SGHRS, CDR2 YFSETQ. From 5'RACE with constant-segment primers came TCR alpha and TCR beta cDNA libraries that carried sample barcodes and UMIs. TCRdb independently ran MiXCR on the 5' RACE reads; one entry per CDR3 protein. The top ten clones hold roughly 55% of a sample with over 10,000 distinct CDR3 sequences, 16% of them seen once. The sequenced sample was PBMCs or a T cell subset sorted from them (not recorded which). This chain joins TRBV5-1 and TRBJ2-2; D gene uncertain. The clonotype comes from a man aged 18 to 30 who had mild COVID-19 (a few samples of this study predate the infection). Cell type and time point are not known. In DNA, the CDR3 is TGCGCCAGCAAAGTTGGGAACACCGGGGAGCTGTTTTTT. Protein: CASKVGNTGELFF. Full variable domain (missing parts from reference TRBV5-1 and TRBJ2-2): KAGVTQTPRYLIKTRGQQVTLSCSPISGHRSVSWYQQTPGQGLQFLFEYFSETQRNKGNFPGRFSGRQFSNSRSEMNVSTLELGDSALYLCASKVGNTGELFFGEGSRLTVL.